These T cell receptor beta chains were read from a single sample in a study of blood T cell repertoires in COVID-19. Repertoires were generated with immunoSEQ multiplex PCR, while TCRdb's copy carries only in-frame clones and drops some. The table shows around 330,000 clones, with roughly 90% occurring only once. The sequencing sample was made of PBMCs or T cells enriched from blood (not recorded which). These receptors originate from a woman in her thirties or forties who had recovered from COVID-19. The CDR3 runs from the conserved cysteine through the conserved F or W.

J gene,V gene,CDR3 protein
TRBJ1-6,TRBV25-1,CASSDKGQGRSPLHF
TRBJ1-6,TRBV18,CASSLRTGEHSPLHF
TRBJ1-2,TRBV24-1,CATSMTEGTGYTF
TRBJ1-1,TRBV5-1,CASSWQGATEAFF
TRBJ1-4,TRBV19,CASRQGSTNEKLFF
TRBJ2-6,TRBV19,CASSIVPLGLAGANVLTF
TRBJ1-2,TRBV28,CASSLRVPWGSLNGYTF
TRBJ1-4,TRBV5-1,CASSPLTGASEKLFF
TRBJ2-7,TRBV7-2,CASSAGQGASYEQYF
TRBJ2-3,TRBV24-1,CATSDLLLTGGTQYF
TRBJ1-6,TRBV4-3,CASSQDPGVNSPLHF
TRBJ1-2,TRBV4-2,CASSQTGTNYGYTF
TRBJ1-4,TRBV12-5,CASGLIGKGEWGLASEKLFF
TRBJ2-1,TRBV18,CASSPSYNEQFF
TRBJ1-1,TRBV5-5,CASSFSMNTEAFF
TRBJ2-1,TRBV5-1,CASSSLADPGYNEQFF
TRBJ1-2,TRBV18,CASSPLGNSRDGYTF
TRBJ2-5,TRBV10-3,CAISESTGERGTQYF
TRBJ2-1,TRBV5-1,CASSSDSDIYNEQFF
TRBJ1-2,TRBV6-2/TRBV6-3,CASSFRGENYGYTF
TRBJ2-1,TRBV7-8,CASSLELGGYEQFF
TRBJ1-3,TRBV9,CASSVAGQGSTGNTIYF
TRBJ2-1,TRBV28,CASSSGVAGYNEQFF
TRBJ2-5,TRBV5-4,CASSRAPRDSQETQYF
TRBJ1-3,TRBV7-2,CASRLDSSSGNTIYF
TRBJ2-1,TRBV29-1,CSAAGVAGAGEQFF
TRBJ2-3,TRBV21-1,CASSITLNGPGSTDTQYF
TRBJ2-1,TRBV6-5,CASSYFLGDHNEQFF
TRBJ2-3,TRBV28,CASSFEDRGDTQYF
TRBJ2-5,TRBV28,CASSRGGRGETQYF
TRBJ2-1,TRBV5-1,CASSSRTGSSYNEQFF
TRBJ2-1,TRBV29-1,CSVEGGLAGEPLQFGQFF
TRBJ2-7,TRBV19,CASSSFGTASYEQYF
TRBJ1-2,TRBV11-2,CASSSGVWDYGYTF
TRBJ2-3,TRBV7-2,CASSPRTSGRARTDTQYF
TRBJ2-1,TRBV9,CASSTEAGSYNEQFF
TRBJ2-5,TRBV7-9,CASSLGSSQVTQYF
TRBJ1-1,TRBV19,CASSLGQHGNTEAFF
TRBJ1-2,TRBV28,CASSFASYGYTF
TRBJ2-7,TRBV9,CASSVADGLADEQYF
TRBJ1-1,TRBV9,CASSEPGQGGPFF
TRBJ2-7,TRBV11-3,CASSQEVGYEQYF